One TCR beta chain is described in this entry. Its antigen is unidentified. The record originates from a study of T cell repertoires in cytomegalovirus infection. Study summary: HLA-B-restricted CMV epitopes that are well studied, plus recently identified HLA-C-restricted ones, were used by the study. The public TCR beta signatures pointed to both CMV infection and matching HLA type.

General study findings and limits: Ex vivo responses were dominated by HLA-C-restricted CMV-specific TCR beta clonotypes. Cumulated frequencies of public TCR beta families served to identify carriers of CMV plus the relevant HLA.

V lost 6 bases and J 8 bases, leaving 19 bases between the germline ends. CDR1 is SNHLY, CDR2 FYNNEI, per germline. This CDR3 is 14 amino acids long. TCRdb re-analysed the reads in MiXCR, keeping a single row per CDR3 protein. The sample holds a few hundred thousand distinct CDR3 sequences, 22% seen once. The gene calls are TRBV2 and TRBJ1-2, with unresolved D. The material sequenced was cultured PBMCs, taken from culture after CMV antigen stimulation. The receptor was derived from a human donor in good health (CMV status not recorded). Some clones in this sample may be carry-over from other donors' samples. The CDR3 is CASSDRFFTKGYTF. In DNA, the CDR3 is TGTGCCAGCAGCGACCGCTTTTTTACTAAAGGCTACACCTTC.